Presented here are 3 T cell receptor beta chains from one specimen sequenced in a study of cytotoxic CD8 clonotypes in ibrutinib-treated CLL. TCRdb keeps only in-frame clones here, not all; method: immunoSEQ multiplex PCR. This table holds about 140,000 clones, 70% to 90% found once. Material: PBMCs, obtained after 36 months of ibrutinib treatment. The receptors derive from a human donor with chronic lymphocytic leukemia.

The rearrangement links TRBV7-2 to TRBJ2-5, with no clear D. The CDR3 has 13 residues. Germline lookup yields CDR1 SGHTA and CDR2 FQGNSA. Trimming removed 2 bases from V and 1 base from J, with 5 bases in between. In DNA form, the CDR3 reads TGTGCCAGCAGCTTAATGTTCCAAGAGACCCAGTACTTC. Protein: CASSLMFQETQYF.

The V and J genes are TRBV6-5 and TRBJ2-7; D remains ambiguous. V lost 6 bases to trimming and J lost 0 bases, with 6 bases between them. Germline CDR1 MNHEY, CDR2 SVGAGI. CDR3 length equals 12 residues. The CDR3 DNA sequence: TGTGCCAGCAGCGACTCCTCCTACGAGCAGTACTTC. It yields the protein CASSDSSYEQYF.

This chain joins TRBV19 and TRBJ1-3; 9 bases match TRBD1. Per the germline V gene, CDR1 is LNHDA and CDR2 is SQIVND (reference sequence). The CDR3 runs to 14 residues. The junction had 4 bases not matched to a gene; V was cut back by 6 bases and J by 4 bases. CDR3 loop: CASSRTGAGNTIYF. DNA for the CDR3: TGTGCCAGTAGCCGGACAGGGGCGGGAAACACCATATATTTT.